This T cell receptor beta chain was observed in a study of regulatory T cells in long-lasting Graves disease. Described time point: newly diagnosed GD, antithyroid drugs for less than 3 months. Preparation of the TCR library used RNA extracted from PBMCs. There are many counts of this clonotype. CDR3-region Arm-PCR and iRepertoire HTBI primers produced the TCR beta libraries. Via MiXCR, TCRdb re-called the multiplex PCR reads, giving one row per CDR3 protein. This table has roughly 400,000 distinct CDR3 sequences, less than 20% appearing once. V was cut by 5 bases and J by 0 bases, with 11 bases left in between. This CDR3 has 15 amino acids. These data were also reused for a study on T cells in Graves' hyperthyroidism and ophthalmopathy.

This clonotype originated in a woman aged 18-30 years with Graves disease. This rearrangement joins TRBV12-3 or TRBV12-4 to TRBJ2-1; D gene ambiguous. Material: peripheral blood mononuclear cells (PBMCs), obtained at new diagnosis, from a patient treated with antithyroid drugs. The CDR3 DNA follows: TGTGCCAGCAGTCCAATGTTCAGCTCCTACAATGAGCAGTTCTTC. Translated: CASSPMFSSYNEQFF.